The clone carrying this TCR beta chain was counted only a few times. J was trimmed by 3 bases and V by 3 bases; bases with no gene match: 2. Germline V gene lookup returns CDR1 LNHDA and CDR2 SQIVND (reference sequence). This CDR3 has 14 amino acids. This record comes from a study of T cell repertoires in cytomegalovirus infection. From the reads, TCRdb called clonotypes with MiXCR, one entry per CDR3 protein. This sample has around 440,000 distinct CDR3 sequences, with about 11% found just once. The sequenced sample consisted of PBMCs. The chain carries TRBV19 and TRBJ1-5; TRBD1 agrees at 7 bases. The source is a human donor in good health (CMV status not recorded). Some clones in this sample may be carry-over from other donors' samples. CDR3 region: CASSMGQSNQPQHF. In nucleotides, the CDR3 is TGTGCCAGTAGTATGGGACAGTCCAATCAGCCCCAGCATTTT.